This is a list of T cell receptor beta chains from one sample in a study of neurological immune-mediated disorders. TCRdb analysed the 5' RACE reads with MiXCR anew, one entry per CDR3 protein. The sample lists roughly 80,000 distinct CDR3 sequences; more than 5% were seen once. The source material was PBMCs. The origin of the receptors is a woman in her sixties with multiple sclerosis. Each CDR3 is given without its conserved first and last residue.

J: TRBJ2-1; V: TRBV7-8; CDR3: ASKPLVAGDNEQF
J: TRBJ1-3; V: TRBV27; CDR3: ASSSPSRNTIY
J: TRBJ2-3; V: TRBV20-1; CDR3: SARDPLLGDTQY
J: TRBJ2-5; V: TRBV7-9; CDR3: ASSPIQGWQETQY
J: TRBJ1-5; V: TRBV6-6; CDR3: ASSLSTGVPNQPQH
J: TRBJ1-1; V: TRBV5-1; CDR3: ASSLAAGGSGPMNTEAF
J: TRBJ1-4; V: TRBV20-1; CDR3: SATRDLSGVEKLF
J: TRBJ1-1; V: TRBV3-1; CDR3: ASSPGRGVSTEAF
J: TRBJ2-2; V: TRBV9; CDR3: ASSVRVGGNTGELF
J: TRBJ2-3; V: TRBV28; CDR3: ASSLPWDTQY
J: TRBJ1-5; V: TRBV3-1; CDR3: ASSPDSINQPQH
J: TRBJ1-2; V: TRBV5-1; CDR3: ASSLGSGTGPNYGYT
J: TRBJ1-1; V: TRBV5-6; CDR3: ASDSTGTIGIAEAF
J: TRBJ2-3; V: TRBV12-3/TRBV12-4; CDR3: ASSTGLAGRGDTQY
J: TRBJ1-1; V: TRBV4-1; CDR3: ASSPSRGSAEAF
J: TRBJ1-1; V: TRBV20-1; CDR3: SARITRGGTEAF
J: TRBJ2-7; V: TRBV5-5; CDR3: ASSLELVPYEQY
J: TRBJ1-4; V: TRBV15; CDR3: ATSRDRIDEKLF
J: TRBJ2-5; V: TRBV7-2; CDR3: ASSSGMGETQY
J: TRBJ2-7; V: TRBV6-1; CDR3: ASSEALWGQAYEQY
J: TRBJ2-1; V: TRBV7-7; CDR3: ASTWERGGGEQF
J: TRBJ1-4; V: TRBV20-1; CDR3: SAWDREKLF
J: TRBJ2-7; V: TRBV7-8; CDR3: ASSREQHFEQY
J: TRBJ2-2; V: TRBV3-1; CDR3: ASSQGTGMDTGELF
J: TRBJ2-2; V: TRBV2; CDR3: ASSEHGGDTGELF
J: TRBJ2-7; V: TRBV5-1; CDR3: ASSFEASGYEQY
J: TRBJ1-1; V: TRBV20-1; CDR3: SARRQGANTEAF
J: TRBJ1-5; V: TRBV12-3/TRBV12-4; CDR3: ASSPAGQGYNQPQH
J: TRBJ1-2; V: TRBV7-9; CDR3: ASSLATGQGYGYT
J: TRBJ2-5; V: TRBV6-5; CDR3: ASSNLETQY
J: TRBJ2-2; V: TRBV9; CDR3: ASSVGLAGGTGELF
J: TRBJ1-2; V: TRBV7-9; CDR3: ASSLLELQGRGGYT
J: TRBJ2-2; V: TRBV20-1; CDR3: SARDSRGGLTGELF
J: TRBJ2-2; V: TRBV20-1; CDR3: SARFETSGFHTGELF
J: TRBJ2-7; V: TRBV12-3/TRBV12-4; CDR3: ASTKTGDPYEQY
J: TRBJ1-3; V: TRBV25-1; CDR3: ASSEYGTGGTGNTIY
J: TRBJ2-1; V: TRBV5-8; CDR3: ASRSGLTSNEQF
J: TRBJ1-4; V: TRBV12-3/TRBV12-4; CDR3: ASSWASGGFGEKLF
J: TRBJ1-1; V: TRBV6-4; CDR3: ASTADSLNTEAF
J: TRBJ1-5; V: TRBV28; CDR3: ASSFGSHSNQPQH
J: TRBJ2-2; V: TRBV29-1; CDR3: SVGPGVRTGELF
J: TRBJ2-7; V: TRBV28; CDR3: ASRQGSYEQY
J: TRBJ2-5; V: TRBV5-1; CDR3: ATSAGLQETQY
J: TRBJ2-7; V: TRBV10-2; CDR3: ASSESMDSSYEQY
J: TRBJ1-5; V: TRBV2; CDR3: ASSEVLQGNQPQH
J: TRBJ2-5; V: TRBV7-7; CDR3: ASSLFGSGETQY
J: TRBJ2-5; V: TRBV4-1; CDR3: ASSQDRGYGREETQY
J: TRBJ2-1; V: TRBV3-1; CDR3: ASSQIMRSGGAGEQF
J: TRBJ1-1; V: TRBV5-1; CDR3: ASSPWRNSNTEAF
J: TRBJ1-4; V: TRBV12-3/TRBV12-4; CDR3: ASSLAAGLGEKLF
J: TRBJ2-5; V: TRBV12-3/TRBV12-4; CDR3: ATTEAGAPRETQY
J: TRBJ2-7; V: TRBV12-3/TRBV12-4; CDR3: ASSFGTASSYEQY
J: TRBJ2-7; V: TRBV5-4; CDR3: ASSVSGPSSYEQY